This TCR beta chain was found in a study of cytomegalovirus exposure and HLA in healthy donors. Across the study: Earlier work reported 100 million or so unique TCR beta sequences from 150 million to 200 million T cells.

This clone came up a few times. Its target is unknown. Germline CDR1 is SNHLY and CDR2 is FYNNEI. Trimming removed 6 bases from V and 5 bases from J; junction bases left unmatched: 4. This CDR3 comprises 14 residues. Study-wide findings and caveats: Rare TCR sequences dominated, though some public TCRs recurred in many donors.

60 Vbeta and 13 Jbeta primers were used in PCR. Here immunoSEQ multiplex PCR was the method, and the copy in TCRdb shows in-frame clones only, minus some. The table includes some 130,000 clones, about three quarters detected once. The specimen was PBMCs. The chain is built from TRBV2 and TRBJ2-2; 9 nucleotides line up with TRBD1. This TCR derives from a human donor in good health. This chain's CDR3 is CASRGDRVTGELFF. In DNA, the CDR3 is TGTGCCAGCAGGGGGGACAGGGTGACCGGGGAGCTGTTTTTT.